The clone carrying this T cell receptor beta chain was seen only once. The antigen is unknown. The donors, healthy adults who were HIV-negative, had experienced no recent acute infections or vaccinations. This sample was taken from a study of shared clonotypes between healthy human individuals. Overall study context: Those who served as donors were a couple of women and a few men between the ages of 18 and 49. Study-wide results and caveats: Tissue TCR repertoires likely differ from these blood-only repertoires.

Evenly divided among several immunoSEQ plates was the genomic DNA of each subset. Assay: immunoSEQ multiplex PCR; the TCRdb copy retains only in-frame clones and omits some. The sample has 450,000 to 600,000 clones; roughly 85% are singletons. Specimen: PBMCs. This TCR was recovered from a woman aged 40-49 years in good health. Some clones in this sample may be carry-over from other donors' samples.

As DNA, the CDR3 is TGTGCCAGCAGCTTAGGGGTCTCGAACTATGGCTACACCTTC. This codes for CASSLGVSNYGYTF. The chain recombines TRBV11-2 with TRBJ1-2, with D uncertain. CDR1 is SGHAT, CDR2 FQNNGV, per germline. The CDR3 totals 14 residues. Deletions cut 1 base from V and 2 bases from J, with 8 bases between.